This is a list of T cell receptor beta chains from one sample in a study of beta chain features in type 1 diabetes. Using immunoSEQ multiplex PCR, the repertoire was profiled, and TCRdb retains in-frame clones only, with some absent. The top ten clones hold approximately 0.011% of a sample with approximately 260,000 clones, 20% to 25% of them seen once. Material for sequencing was naive CD4+ T cells from blood. These receptors were collected from a woman aged 25-40 years with type 1 diabetes. The CDR3 runs from the conserved cysteine through the conserved F or W. D genes are given only for firm matches. Clone size is stated in some rows and not others, as once, few, many or a class when expanded.

16,-,TRBJ2-1,few,TRBV4-1,TGCGCCAGCAGCCAAGATCCGGGATTCCCCCGCAATGAGCAGTTCTTC,CASSQDPGFPRNEQFF
16,TRBD1,TRBJ2-1,few,TRBV19,TGTGCCAGTAGTCGACCCGGGACAGGGGGCCGCAATGAGCAGTTCTTC,CASSRPGTGGRNEQFF
16,-,TRBJ2-3,-,TRBV5-1,TGCGCCAGCAGCTTGGGGGTACGCGGGAGCACAGATACGCAGTATTTT,CASSLGVRGSTDTQYF
14,TRBD2,TRBJ2-1,-,TRBV9,TGTGCCAGCATGGGCGGGAGTGCCTACAATGAGCAGTTCTTC,CASMGGSAYNEQFF
15,-,TRBJ2-7,few,TRBV4-2,TGTGCCAGCAGCCACCCACTAGGAAACTCCTACGAGCAGTACTTC,CASSHPLGNSYEQYF
15,TRBD2,TRBJ2-5,-,TRBV9,TGTGCCAGCAGACCTAGCGGGAGGACCCAAGAGACCCAGTACTTC,CASRPSGRTQETQYF
15,-,TRBJ2-1,-,TRBV9,TGTGCCAGCAGCGTAGGTAGCACTCCTTACAATGAGCAGTTCTTC,CASSVGSTPYNEQFF
15,TRBD1,TRBJ1-2,-,TRBV30,TGTGCCTGGAAAACGGTGGGGACAGCATTTTATGGCTACACCTTC,CAWKTVGTAFYGYTF
14,-,TRBJ2-7,few,TRBV10-3,TGTGCCATCAGTGAAAGTCTAGCGAACTACGAGCAGTACTTC,CAISESLANYEQYF
13,TRBD1,TRBJ2-5,few,TRBV5-6,TGTGCCAGCAGCCGGGACAGGGTAGAGACCCAGTACTTC,CASSRDRVETQYF
12,-,TRBJ1-1,-,TRBV27,TGTGCCACTAGCGACCGAAGGACTGAAGCTTTCTTT,CATSDRRTEAFF
17,TRBD1,TRBJ2-7,-,TRBV4-1,TGCGCCAGCAGCCAAGCCTCCCTCGGGACAGTCAATTACGAGCAGTACTTC,CASSQASLGTVNYEQYF
14,TRBD2,TRBJ2-1,-,TRBV7-9,TGTGCCAGCAGGACGACTAGCGGGATGTTTGAGCAGTTCTTC,CASRTTSGMFEQFF
15,TRBD2,TRBJ2-3,-,TRBV28,TGTGCCAGCAGTTCGGGGCTAGCGGGAGACGATACGCAGTATTTT,CASSSGLAGDDTQYF
17,TRBD1,TRBJ2-3,few,TRBV15,TGTGCCACCAGCAGAGATCTTCGGACAGGGAATACAGATACGCAGTATTTT,CATSRDLRTGNTDTQYF
13,-,TRBJ1-1,few,TRBV21-1,TGTGCCACCCCGGGGGGCAGGAACACTGAAGCTTTCTTT,CATPGGRNTEAFF
16,TRBD2,TRBJ2-1,-,TRBV18,TGTGCCAGCTCATCACCGGGACTAGCGGGAGTCAATGAGCAGTTCTTC,CASSSPGLAGVNEQFF
17,-,TRBJ1-2,few,TRBV19,TGTGCCAGTAGTATTGGGGACAATTCAGGGCTTCACTATGGCTACACCTTC,CASSIGDNSGLHYGYTF
15,TRBD2,TRBJ2-3,few,TRBV5-4,TGTGCCAGCAGCACCATAGCGGGAGGGCCAGATACGCAGTATTTT,CASSTIAGGPDTQYF
12,TRBD1,TRBJ2-7,few,TRBV28,TGTGCCAGCAGTCGACAGGGCTACGAGCAGTACTTC,CASSRQGYEQYF
16,-,TRBJ1-2,-,TRBV7-3,TGTGCCAGCAGCTCCGGTACGGGGGAATCGGACTATGGCTACACCTTC,CASSSGTGESDYGYTF
12,TRBD1,TRBJ1-1,-,TRBV29-1,TGCAGCGCCCTACCTCCGGGACAGGAAGCTTTCTTT,CSALPPGQEAFF
16,-,TRBJ1-1,few,TRBV7-3,TGTGCCAGCAGCAATCAGGGTCCCCCTACGAACACTGAAGCTTTCTTT,CASSNQGPPTNTEAFF
12,-,TRBJ2-7,once,TRBV28,TGTGCCAGCAGTTTATTGGACAGAGAGCAGTACTTC,CASSLLDREQYF
15,-,TRBJ1-2,-,TRBV10-3,TGTGCCATCAGTGAGTCGACGGGGAAACGTGGTGGCTACACCTTC,CAISESTGKRGGYTF
14,-,TRBJ1-3,-,TRBV30,TGTGCCTGGAGTGTGTTTATCTCTGGAAACACCATATATTTT,CAWSVFISGNTIYF
15,TRBD2,TRBJ2-1,-,TRBV30,TGTGCCTGGAGAAAGCTAGGACTAGCGGGGGGTGAGCAGTTCTTC,CAWRKLGLAGGEQFF
14,TRBD1,TRBJ2-7,-,TRBV30,TGTGCCTGGAGGTCGGGACAGCTTTCCTACGAGCAGTACTTC,CAWRSGQLSYEQYF
11,-,TRBJ2-3,-,TRBV21-1,TGTGCCAGCAGCAAAACTGATACGCAGTATTTT,CASSKTDTQYF
13,-,TRBJ2-3,-,TRBV11-1,TGTGCCTCGAACGAACAGGGACCAGATACGCAGTATTTT,CASNEQGPDTQYF
12,-,TRBJ1-2,-,TRBV10-3,TGTGCCATCAGTGCAGAGGAATCCGGCTACACCTTC,CAISAEESGYTF
15,TRBD1,TRBJ1-1,few,TRBV4-1,TGCGCCAGCAGCCAAGCGGGACAGGGTAGCACTGAAGCTTTCTTT,CASSQAGQGSTEAFF
17,TRBD2,TRBJ2-3,-,TRBV4-2,TGTGCCAGCAGCCAACGTCTAGCGGGAGTGTCAGCAGATACGCAGTATTTT,CASSQRLAGVSADTQYF
11,-,TRBJ2-7,-,TRBV18,TGTGCCAGCGCGGGGAGCAACGAGCAGTACTTC,CASAGSNEQYF
17,-,TRBJ2-1,-,TRBV21-1,TGTGCCAGCAGCAAAGTCGGGACAGGGCATACGAGGTGTGAGCAGTTCTTC,CASSKVGTGHTRCEQFF
11,-,TRBJ2-5,few,TRBV5-1,TGCGCCAGCAGCTACTCCGAGACCCAGTACTTC,CASSYSETQYF
16,TRBD2,TRBJ2-3,few,TRBV11-2,TGTGCCAGCAGCTTAGCCGGGACTAGCGGCACAGATACGCAGTATTTT,CASSLAGTSGTDTQYF
14,-,TRBJ2-7,few,TRBV9,TGTGCCAGCAGCGCAGACAGGAGAACCTACGAGCAGTACTTC,CASSADRRTYEQYF
15,TRBD2,TRBJ2-1,few,TRBV28,TGTGCCAGCAGTTTAGTCTCTAGCGGGAGGAATGAGCAGTTCTTC,CASSLVSSGRNEQFF
14,TRBD1,TRBJ2-7,few,TRBV4-1,TGCGCCAGCAGCCCCGGGACAGGTGCTCCCGAGCAGTACTTC,CASSPGTGAPEQYF
13,-,TRBJ1-2,few,TRBV2,TGTGCCAGCAGCCTCCGCAGGGAGGATGGCTACACCTTC,CASSLRREDGYTF
13,-,TRBJ1-1,-,TRBV4-1,TGCGCCAGCAGCCAACTAGGGAACACTGAAGCTTTCTTT,CASSQLGNTEAFF
16,-,TRBJ2-5,-,TRBV6-6,TGTGCCAGCAGTTACCCCCAGGGTCGGCTGGAGGAGACCCAGTACTTC,CASSYPQGRLEETQYF
13,-,TRBJ2-4,few,TRBV4-2,TGTGCCAGCAGCCAAGAGGACATAAACATTCAGTACTTC,CASSQEDINIQYF
13,-,TRBJ2-3,few,TRBV29-1,TGCAGCGTTGTCAGGGCCTACACAGATACGCAGTATTTT,CSVVRAYTDTQYF
17,-,TRBJ1-5,few,TRBV21-1,TGTGCCAGCAGCAAAAGGGGGACAGGGCCCCTCAATCAGCCCCAGCATTTT,CASSKRGTGPLNQPQHF
14,TRBD1,TRBJ2-5,-,TRBV7-3,TGTGCCAGCAGCTCGGGACAGATTAAAGAGACCCAGTACTTC,CASSSGQIKETQYF
14,-,TRBJ1-2,-,TRBV30,TGTGCCTCCTCCCGCCCAGGAGGAGGCTATGGCTACACCTTC,CASSRPGGGYGYTF
11,-,TRBJ1-2,few,TRBV29-1,TGCAGCGTTGATCTTTATTATGGCTACACCTTC,CSVDLYYGYTF
15,-,TRBJ2-3,-,TRBV6-5,TGTGCCAGCAGTTACTCGAACAGGTTAACAGATACGCAGTATTTT,CASSYSNRLTDTQYF
14,-,TRBJ2-7,-,TRBV9,TGTGCCAGCAGCGTAGCTTTCGGGACCTACGAGCAGTACTTC,CASSVAFGTYEQYF
14,-,TRBJ1-2,few,TRBV2,TGTGCCAGCAGCCCGGACATCGATTTAAGGGGCTACACCTTC,CASSPDIDLRGYTF
16,TRBD2,TRBJ2-7,few,TRBV10-3,TGTGCCATCAGTGAGGGACTAGCGGGAGTTATGTACGAGCAGTACTTC,CAISEGLAGVMYEQYF
10,-,TRBJ2-1,-,TRBV20-1,TGCAGTGCTCCCTTCAATGAGCAGTTCTTC,CSAPFNEQFF
16,TRBD2,TRBJ2-1,-,TRBV18,TGTGCCAGCTCCCCTACTTGGACTAGCGGGAACAATGAGCAGTTCTTC,CASSPTWTSGNNEQFF
17,TRBD1,TRBJ2-6,few,TRBV9,TGTGCCAGCCTGCGAGGGACAGGGACCGATGGGGCCAACGTCCTGACTTTC,CASLRGTGTDGANVLTF
16,-,TRBJ2-3,-,TRBV4-2,TGTGCCAGCAGCCACCAGATGGAATGGGGGGCAGATACGCAGTATTTT,CASSHQMEWGADTQYF